The 15 T cell receptor beta chains given below trace back to one sample, sequenced in a study of cytomegalovirus exposure and HLA in healthy donors. A multiplex PCR was run with 60 Vbeta primers and 13 Jbeta primers. Clones were read by immunoSEQ multiplex PCR, and TCRdb kept only the in-frame ones, dropping some. The table records 150,000 to 200,000 clones, approximately 78% of them present only once. The sequenced sample was PBMCs. The receptors were gathered from a woman in her thirties in good health and CMV-seropositive.

This CDR3 reads CASSVPTGAGDTQYF. The CDR3 DNA reads TGTGCCAGTAGTGTCCCGACAGGGGCAGGGGATACGCAGTATTTT. This sequence joins TRBV19 and TRBJ2-3, with 8 bases matching TRBD1. The CDR3 has 15 residues. After removal of 5 bases from V and 6 bases from J, the junction contained 10 bases not matched to a gene. Germline V CDR1 and CDR2: LNHDA, SQIVND (reference sequence).

Concerning this clone: Mismatch with germline at one junction end may stem from a read error. The V gene is TRBV18, the J gene TRBJ2-6; D is ambiguous. Germline V gene data show CDR1 as KGHSH and CDR2 as LQKENI. The CDR3 has 16 amino acids. The CDR3 sequence is CASSPPSRSGANVLTF. The CDR3 nucleotides are TGTGCCAGCTCGCCACCCTCGCGCTCTGGGGCCAACGTCCTGACTTTC.

V and J are TRBV5-1 and TRBJ1-3, with 8 nucleotides matching TRBD1. Per the germline V gene, CDR1 is SGHRS and CDR2 is YFSETQ. CDR3 length: 16 amino acids. V shed 0 bases and J 3 bases; nucleotides not matched to a gene: 5. The CDR3 bases are TGCGCCAGCAGCTTGGGGAGACAGGGGAGTGGAAACACCATATATTTT. This sequence encodes CASSLGRQGSGNTIYF.

Of note for this clone: One end of the junction does not line up with germline, which may come from a read error. The rearrangement uses TRBV7-9 and TRBJ1-3; 7 positions match TRBD1. CDR1 and CDR2 (germline): SEHNR, FQNEAQ (reference sequence). The CDR3 is 18 residues long. This CDR3 reads CSSRSSPPGRGAGNTIYF. The CDR3 nucleotides are TGTTCCAGCAGATCAAGTCCCCCCGGCAGGGGGGCTGGAAACACCATATATTTT. Filled out from reference TRBV7-9 and TRBJ1-3, the complete variable domain reads DTGVSQNPRHKITKRGQNVTFRCDPISEHNRLYWYRQTLGQGPEFLTYFQNEAQLEKSRLLSDRFSAERPKGSFSTLEIQRTEQGDSAMYLCSSRSSPPGRGAGNTIYFGEGSWLTVV.

CDR3 protein: CASSQVDLVEYQPQHF. DNA for the CDR3: TGCGCCAGCAGCCAAGTTGACTTGGTGGAATATCAGCCCCAGCATTTT. The V and J genes are TRBV4-1 and TRBJ1-5, with unresolved D. V lost 1 base, J lost 5 bases, and 15 bases lay in between. The CDR3 runs 16 residues. Germline CDR1 reads MGHRA; CDR2 reads YSYEKL.

This sequence joins TRBV19 and TRBJ1-1; the match to TRBD1 covers 7 bases. Germline CDR1 reads LNHDA; CDR2 reads SQIVND (reference sequence). The trim removed 7 bases at V and 4 bases at J, leaving 6 bases unmatched. The CDR3 extends over 13 amino acids. The CDR3 region has the DNA TGTGCCAGTAACATGGACAGGACCACTGAAGCTTTCTTT. Translation: CASNMDRTTEAFF.

The CDR3 loop is CASSSHNYNSPLHF. DNA of the CDR3: TGTGCCAGCAGCTCACACAACTATAATTCACCCCTCCACTTT. This chain joins TRBV5-6 and TRBJ1-6; D gene uncertain. The CDR3 is made up of 14 amino acids. Looked up from germline, CDR1 is SGHDT and CDR2 is YYEEEE. V shed 3 bases and J shed 3 bases, with 7 bases lying between them.

The DNA of the CDR3 is TGTGCCAGCAGCCGGGGCGGGGTTGGGTCCGAGACCCAGTACTTC. Protein product: CASSRGGVGSETQYF. This chain connects TRBV6-5 to TRBJ2-5; tentative D call: TRBD2 (6 bases). V lost 6 bases and J 5 bases, leaving 19 bases between the germline ends. Germline-derived CDR1 and CDR2 are MNHEY and SVGAGI. The length of the CDR3 is 15 residues.

J is TRBJ2-7 and V is TRBV9; no clear D. The CDR3 loop spans 16 amino acids. Germline V gene lookup returns CDR1 SGDLS and CDR2 YYNGEE. Between the trimmed V and J ends, which lost 4 bases and 3 bases, there was a span of 20 bases. The CDR3 here is CASSYRHQLWIYEQYF. The CDR3 DNA reads TGTGCCAGCAGCTACCGACATCAACTTTGGATCTACGAGCAGTACTTC.

This clone was seen a single time. The chain couples TRBV5-1 to TRBJ2-1, with 10 bases identical to TRBD2. Germline V gene lookup returns CDR1 SGHRS and CDR2 YFSETQ. There are 16 residues in the CDR3. The V and J ends lost 4 bases and 5 bases, in that order; junction bases with no gene match: 9. CDR3 loop: CASSGFLAGDDNEQFF. The CDR3 nucleotides are TGCGCCAGCAGCGGGTTTCTAGCGGGGGACGACAATGAGCAGTTCTTC.

This clone was recorded only once. The chain has TRBV4-3 and TRBJ2-7; the match to TRBD2 covers 8 bases. This CDR3 is built from 16 residues. Germline V gives CDR1 LGHNA, CDR2 YSLEER. The junction had 8 bases not matched to a gene; V was cut back by 4 bases and J by 0 bases. The CDR3 region is CASSPSWREDSYEQYF. DNA of the CDR3: TGCGCCAGCAGCCCTTCGTGGCGGGAGGACTCCTACGAGCAGTACTTC.

The genes are TRBV5-4 and TRBJ2-7, with a tentative D call TRBD2 (5 bases). Per the germline V gene, CDR1 is SGHNT and CDR2 is YYREEE (reference sequence). The CDR3 loop spans 15 amino acids. The V and J ends lost 3 bases and 2 bases respectively, with 15 bases between them. The CDR3 region has the DNA TGTGCCAGCAGCTCAGGACTCAATAGTCCCTACGAGCAGTACTTC. This translates into CASSSGLNSPYEQYF. The full variable domain, with the rest looked up from reference TRBV5-4 and TRBJ2-7, is ETGVTQSPTHLIKTRGQQVTLRCSSQSGHNTVSWYQQALGQGPQFIFQYYREEENGRGNFPPRFSGLQFPNYSSELNVNALELDDSALYLCASSSGLNSPYEQYFGPGTRLTVT.

Only a few counts were recorded for this clone. Here the CDR3 DNA reads TGTGCCAGCAGTTTTTCGGGGGGCGAAGGCGAGCAGTACTTC. Its translation is CASSFSGGEGEQYF. The chain recombines TRBV28 with TRBJ2-7; tentative D call: TRBD2 (7 bases). This CDR3 is 14 amino acids long. Germline values: CDR1 MDHEN, CDR2 SYDVKM. V was cut by 3 bases and J by 6 bases, with 15 bases left in between.

The J gene is TRBJ2-2, the V gene TRBV29-1; tentative D call: TRBD1 (5 bases). The CDR3 contains 13 residues. V lost 6 bases and J 1 base, leaving 9 bases between the germline ends. In germline, CDR1 is SQVTM, CDR2 ANQGSEA. CDR3 in DNA: TGCAGCGTATACGACAGGAACACCGGGGAGCTGTTTTTT. This sequence encodes CSVYDRNTGELFF.

The V and J genes are TRBV4-3 and TRBJ2-6; D is unresolved. The V gene lost 1 base and the J gene lost 0 bases, with 10 bases spanning the gap. Germline V gene lookup returns CDR1 LGHNA and CDR2 YSLEER. The CDR3 is 17 amino acids. CDR3 nucleotides: TGCGCCAGCAGCCAAGCGCAGGAATACTCTGGGGCCAACGTCCTGACTTTC. This sequence encodes CASSQAQEYSGANVLTF.